This record covers a single T cell receptor beta chain. Researchers report isolating at least 7 million PBMCs per sample. V trimming: 7 bases; J trimming: 6 bases; junction bases outside the gene matches: 9. The CDR3 length is 14 residues. Germline CDR1 is MGHDK and CDR2 is SYGVNS. The second PCR ran about 6 to 12 cycles with a sample-barcoded 5' primer and J-beta primers. TCRdb processed the 5' RACE reads anew with MiXCR; each CDR3 protein has one entry. The repertoire holds about 680,000 distinct CDR3 sequences, with 45% to 50% as singletons. These data belong to a study of blood T cells in healthy people across ages.

The clonotype comes from a woman aged 55-75 years in good health. The sample consisted of blood. The chain has TRBV25-1 and TRBJ1-1; 9 nucleotides align to TRBD1. This CDR3 is CASTNRDRVAEAFF. The CDR3 nucleotides read TGTGCCAGCACCAACCGGGACAGGGTGGCTGAAGCTTTCTTT.